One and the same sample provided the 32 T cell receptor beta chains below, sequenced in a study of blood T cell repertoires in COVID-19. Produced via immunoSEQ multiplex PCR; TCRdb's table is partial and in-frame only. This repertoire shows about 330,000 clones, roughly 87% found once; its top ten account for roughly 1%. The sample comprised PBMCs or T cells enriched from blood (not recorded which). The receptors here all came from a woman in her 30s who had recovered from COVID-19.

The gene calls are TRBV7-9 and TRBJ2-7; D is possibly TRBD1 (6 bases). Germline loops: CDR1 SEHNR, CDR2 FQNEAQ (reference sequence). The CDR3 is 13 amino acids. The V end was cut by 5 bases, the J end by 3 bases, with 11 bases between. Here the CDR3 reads CASSPDRFYEQYF. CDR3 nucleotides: TGTGCCAGCAGCCCGGACAGATTCTACGAGCAGTACTTC.

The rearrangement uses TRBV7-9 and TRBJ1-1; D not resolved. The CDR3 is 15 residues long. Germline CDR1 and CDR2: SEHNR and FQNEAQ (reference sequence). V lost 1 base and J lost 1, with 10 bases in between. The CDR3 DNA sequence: TGTGCCAGCAGCTTAGTTGGGCAGTCGAACACTGAAGCTTTCTTT. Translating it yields CASSLVGQSNTEAFF.

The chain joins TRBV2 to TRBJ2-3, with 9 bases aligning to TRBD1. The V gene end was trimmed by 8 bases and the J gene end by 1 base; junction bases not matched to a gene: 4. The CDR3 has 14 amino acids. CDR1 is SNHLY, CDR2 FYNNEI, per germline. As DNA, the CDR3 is TGTGCCAGCGGGCGGGACAGGGGCACAGATACGCAGTATTTT. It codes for CASGRDRGTDTQYF.

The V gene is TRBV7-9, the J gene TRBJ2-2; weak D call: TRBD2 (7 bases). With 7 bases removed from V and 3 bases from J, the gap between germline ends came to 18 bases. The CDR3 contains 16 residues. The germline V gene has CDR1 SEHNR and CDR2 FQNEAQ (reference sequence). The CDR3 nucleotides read TGTGCCAGCATCCTCCGAAGGGGGGGAGACACCGGGGAGCTGTTTTTT. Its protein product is CASILRRGGDTGELFF.

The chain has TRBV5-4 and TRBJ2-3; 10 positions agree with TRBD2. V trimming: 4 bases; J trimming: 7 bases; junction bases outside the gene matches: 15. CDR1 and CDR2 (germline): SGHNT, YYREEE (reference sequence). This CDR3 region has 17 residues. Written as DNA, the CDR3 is TGTGCCAGCAGCCCTGGGGGCAGCGGGGGGGCCATATATACGCAGTATTTT. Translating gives CASSPGGSGGAIYTQYF.

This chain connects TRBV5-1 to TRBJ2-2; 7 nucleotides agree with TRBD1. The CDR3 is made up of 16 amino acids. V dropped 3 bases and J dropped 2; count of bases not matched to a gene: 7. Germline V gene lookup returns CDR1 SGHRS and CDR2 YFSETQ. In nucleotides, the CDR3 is TGCGCCAGCAGCTGGAAGACAGGGTCCAACACCGGGGAGCTGTTTTTT. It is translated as CASSWKTGSNTGELFF.

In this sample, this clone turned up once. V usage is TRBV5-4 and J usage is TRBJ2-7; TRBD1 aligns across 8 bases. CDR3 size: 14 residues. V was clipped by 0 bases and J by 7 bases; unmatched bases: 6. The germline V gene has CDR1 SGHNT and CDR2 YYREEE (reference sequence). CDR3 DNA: TGTGCCAGCAGCTTGGTGGGACAGGCAGGGGAGCAGTACTTC. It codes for CASSLVGQAGEQYF.

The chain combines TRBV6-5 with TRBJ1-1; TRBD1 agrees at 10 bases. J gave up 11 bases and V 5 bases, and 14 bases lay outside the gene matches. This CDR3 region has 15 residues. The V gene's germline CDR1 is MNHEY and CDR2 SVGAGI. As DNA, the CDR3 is TGTGCCAGCAGTACCCGGGACAGGGGAGATAGTATGGCTTTCTTT. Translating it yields CASSTRDRGDSMAFF.

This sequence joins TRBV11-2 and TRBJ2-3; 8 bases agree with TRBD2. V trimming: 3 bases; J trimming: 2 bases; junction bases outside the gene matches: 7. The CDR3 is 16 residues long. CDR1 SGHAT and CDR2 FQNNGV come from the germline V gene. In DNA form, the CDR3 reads TGTGCCAGCAGCTTGAATCGGGGGGGCAACACAGATACGCAGTATTTT. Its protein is CASSLNRGGNTDTQYF.

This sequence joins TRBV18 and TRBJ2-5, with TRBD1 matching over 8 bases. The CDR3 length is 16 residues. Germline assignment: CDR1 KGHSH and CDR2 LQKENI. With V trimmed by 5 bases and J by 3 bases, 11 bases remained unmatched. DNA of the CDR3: TGTGCCAGCTCAAGAAACAGGGGGGACGGTAAAGAGACCCAGTACTTC. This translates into CASSRNRGDGKETQYF.

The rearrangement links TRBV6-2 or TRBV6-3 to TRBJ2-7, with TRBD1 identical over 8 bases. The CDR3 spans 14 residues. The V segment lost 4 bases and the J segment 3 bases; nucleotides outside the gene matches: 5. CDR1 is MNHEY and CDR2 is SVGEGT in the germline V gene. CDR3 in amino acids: CASSSDRAYYEQYF. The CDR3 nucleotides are TGTGCCAGCAGTTCGGACAGGGCGTACTACGAGCAGTACTTC.

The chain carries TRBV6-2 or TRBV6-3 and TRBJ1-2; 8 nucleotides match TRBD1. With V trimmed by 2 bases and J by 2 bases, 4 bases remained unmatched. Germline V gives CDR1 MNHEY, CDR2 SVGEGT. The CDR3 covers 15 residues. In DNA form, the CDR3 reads TGTGCCAGCAGTTACCTACGGACAGGGAACTATGGCTACACCTTC. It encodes CASSYLRTGNYGYTF.

The DNA of the CDR3 is TGTGCCAGCAGCTTAGGAACAGCCGGCTCTGGAAACACCATATATTTT. This codes for CASSLGTAGSGNTIYF. The rearrangement uses TRBV11-2 and TRBJ1-3; unclear D gene. V lost 1 base and J lost 0, with 10 bases in between. The CDR3 contains 16 residues. Germline CDR1 SGHAT, CDR2 FQNNGV. Complete variable domain (other parts from reference TRBV11-2 and TRBJ1-3): EAGVAQSPRYKIIEKRQSVAFWCNPISGHATLYWYQQILGQGPKLLIQFQNNGVVDDSQLPKDRFSAERLKGVDSTLKIQPAKLEDSAVYLCASSLGTAGSGNTIYFGEGSWLTVV.

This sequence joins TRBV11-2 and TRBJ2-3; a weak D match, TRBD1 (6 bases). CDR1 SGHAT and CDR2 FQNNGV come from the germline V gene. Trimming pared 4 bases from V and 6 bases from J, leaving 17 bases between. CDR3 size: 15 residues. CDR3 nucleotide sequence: TGTGCCAGCAGCTCAAATTCCAGGGGCCAGGATACGCAGTATTTT. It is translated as CASSSNSRGQDTQYF.

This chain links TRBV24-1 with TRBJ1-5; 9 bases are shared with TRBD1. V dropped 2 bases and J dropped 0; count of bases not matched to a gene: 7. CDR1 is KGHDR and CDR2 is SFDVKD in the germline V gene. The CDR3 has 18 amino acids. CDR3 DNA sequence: TGTGCCACCAGTGATTCCGGGACAGGGTTTTCTAGCAATCAGCCCCAGCATTTT. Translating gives CATSDSGTGFSSNQPQHF.

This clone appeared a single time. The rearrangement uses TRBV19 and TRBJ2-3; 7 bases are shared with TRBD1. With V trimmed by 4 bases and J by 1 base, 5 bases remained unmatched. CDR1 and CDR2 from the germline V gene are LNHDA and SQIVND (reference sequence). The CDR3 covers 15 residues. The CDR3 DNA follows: TGTGCCAGTAGTAGAAGACAGGGAGGCACAGATACGCAGTATTTT. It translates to CASSRRQGGTDTQYF.

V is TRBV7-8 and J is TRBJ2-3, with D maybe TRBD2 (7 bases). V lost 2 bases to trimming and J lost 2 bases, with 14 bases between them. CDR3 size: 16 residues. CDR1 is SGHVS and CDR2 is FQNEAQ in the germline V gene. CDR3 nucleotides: TGTGCCAGCAGCTTATGGGGGGGGCCCTTCACAGATACGCAGTATTTT. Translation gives CASSLWGGPFTDTQYF.

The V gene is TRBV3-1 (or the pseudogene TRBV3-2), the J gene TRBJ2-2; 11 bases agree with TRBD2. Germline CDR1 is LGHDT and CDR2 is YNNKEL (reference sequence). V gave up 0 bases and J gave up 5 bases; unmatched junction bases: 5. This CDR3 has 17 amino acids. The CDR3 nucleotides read TGTGCCAGCAGCCAAGAATGGCTAGCGGGGGGTACCGGGGAGCTGTTTTTT. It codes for CASSQEWLAGGTGELFF.

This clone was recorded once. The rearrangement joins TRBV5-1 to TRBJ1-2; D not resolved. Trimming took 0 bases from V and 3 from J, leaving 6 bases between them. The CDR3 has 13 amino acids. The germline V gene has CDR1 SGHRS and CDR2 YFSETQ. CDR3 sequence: CASSLDIHYGYTF. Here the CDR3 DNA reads TGCGCCAGCAGCTTGGACATACACTATGGCTACACCTTC.

The CDR3 sequence: CASRPGELVGNTIYF. CDR3 DNA sequence: TGTGCCAGCAGACCGGGGGAATTGGTTGGAAACACCATATATTTT. The gene calls are TRBV7-2 and TRBJ1-3; perhaps TRBD1 as D (5 bases). V lost 6 bases, J lost 3 bases, and 15 bases lay in between. The CDR3 spans 15 residues. Per the germline V gene, CDR1 is SGHTA and CDR2 is FQGNSA.

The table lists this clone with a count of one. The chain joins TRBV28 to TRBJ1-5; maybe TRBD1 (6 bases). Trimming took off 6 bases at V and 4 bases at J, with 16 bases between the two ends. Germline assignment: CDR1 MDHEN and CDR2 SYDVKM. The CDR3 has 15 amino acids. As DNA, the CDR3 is TGTGCCAGCAGGCCGGGACAATCAGCGAATCAGCCCCAGCATTTT. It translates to CASRPGQSANQPQHF.

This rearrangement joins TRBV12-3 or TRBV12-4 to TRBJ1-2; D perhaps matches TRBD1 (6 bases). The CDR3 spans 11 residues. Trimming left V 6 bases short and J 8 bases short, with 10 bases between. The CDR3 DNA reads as TGTGCCAGCAGCCAGGGGCCGGGCTACACCTTC. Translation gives CASSQGPGYTF.

CDR3 bases: TGTGCCAGCAGCGTAGGGTCCAGGGGCGCCGAGGCTTTCTTT. Its protein product is CASSVGSRGAEAFF. V gene TRBV9 combines with J gene TRBJ1-1, with D perhaps matching TRBD1 (6 bases). Germline CDR1 and CDR2: SGDLS and YYNGEE. The V and J ends lost 0 bases and 11 bases respectively, with 17 bases between them. This CDR3 contains 14 residues.

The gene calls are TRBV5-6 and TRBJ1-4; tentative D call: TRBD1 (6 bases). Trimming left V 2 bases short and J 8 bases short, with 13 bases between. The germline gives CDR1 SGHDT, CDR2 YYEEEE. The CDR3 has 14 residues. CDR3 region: CASSFGRGGEKLFF. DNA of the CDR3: TGTGCCAGCAGCTTCGGCAGGGGAGGGGAAAAACTGTTTTTT.

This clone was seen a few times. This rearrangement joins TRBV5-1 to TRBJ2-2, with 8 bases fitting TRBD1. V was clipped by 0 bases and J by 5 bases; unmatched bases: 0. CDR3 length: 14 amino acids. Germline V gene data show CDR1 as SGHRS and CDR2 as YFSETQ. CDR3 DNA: TGCGCCAGCAGCTTGGGACAGGGGACCGGGGAGCTGTTTTTT. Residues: CASSLGQGTGELFF.

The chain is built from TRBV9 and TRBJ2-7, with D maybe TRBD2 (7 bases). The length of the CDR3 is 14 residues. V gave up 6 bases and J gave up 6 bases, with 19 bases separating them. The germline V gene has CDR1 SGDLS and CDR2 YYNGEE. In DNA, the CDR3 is TGTGCCAGCACCCTGGGGGGGGCGACGGGCGAGCAGTACTTC. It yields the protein CASTLGGATGEQYF.

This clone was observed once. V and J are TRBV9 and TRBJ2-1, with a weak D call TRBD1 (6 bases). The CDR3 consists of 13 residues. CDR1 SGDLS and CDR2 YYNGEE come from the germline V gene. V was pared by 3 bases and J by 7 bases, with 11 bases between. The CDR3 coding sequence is TGTGCCAGCAGCGCAGGGGTCGAGAATGAGCAGTTCTTC. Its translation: CASSAGVENEQFF.

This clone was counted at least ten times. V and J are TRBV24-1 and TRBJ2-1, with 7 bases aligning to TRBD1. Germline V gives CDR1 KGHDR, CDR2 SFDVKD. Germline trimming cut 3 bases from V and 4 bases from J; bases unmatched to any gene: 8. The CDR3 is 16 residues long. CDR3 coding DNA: TGTGCCACCAGTGATCCCCGGGGACAGTTGTACAATGAGCAGTTCTTC. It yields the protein CATSDPRGQLYNEQFF.

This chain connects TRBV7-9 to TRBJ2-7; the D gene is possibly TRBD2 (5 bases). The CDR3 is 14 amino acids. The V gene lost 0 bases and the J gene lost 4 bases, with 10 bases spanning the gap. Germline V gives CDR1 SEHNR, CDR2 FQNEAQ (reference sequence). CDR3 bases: TGTGCCAGCAGCTTAGCTAGCGTAAGTTACGAGCAGTACTTC. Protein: CASSLASVSYEQYF.

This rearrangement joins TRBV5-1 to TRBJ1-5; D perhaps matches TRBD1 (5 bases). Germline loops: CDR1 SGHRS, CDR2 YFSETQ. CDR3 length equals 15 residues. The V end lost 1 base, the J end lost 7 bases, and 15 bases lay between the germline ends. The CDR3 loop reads CASSLSGDPGQPQHF. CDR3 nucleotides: TGCGCCAGCAGCTTGTCTGGGGATCCAGGGCAGCCCCAGCATTTT. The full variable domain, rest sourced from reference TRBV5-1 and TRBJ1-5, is KAGVTQTPRYLIKTRGQQVTLSCSPISGHRSVSWYQQTPGQGLQFLFEYFSETQRNKGNFPGRFSGRQFSNSRSEMNVSTLELGDSALYLCASSLSGDPGQPQHFGDGTRLSIL.

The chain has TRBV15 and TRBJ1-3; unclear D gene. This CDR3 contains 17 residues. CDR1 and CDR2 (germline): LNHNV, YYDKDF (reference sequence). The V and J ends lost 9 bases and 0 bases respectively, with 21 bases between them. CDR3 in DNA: TGTGCCACGGCCCCGGGTGGCGGGAAATTCTCTGGAAACACCATATATTTT. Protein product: CATAPGGGKFSGNTIYF.

For the CDR3, the DNA is TGTGCCAGCAGTACACAGGTTGTTGGTGGCTACACCTTC. It yields the protein CASSTQVVGGYTF. V is TRBV28 and J is TRBJ1-2; D is perhaps TRBD1 (5 bases). V lost 5 bases, J lost 7 bases, and 14 bases lay in between. The CDR3 loop spans 13 amino acids. Germline lookup yields CDR1 MDHEN and CDR2 SYDVKM.